This TCR beta chain was recorded in a study of control samples from healthy donors and cancer patients. After removal of 3 bases from V and 7 bases from J, the junction contained 6 bases not matched to a gene. The CDR3 loop spans 15 amino acids. Germline V gene data show CDR1 as KGHDR and CDR2 as SFDVKD. Profiling relied on immunoSEQ multiplex PCR, and the TCRdb table lists in-frame clones only, not all of them. The sample has some 200,000 clones, 75% to 95% seen once; the top ten hold 1.5%. The sequenced sample consisted of blood. The chain joins TRBV24-1 to TRBJ1-4; 8 bases are shared with TRBD1. The source is a woman aged 25 to 39 in good health. The CDR3 bases are TGTGCCACCAGTGATCCCCGGGACAGGATTGAAAAACTGTTTTTT. Its translation is CATSDPRDRIEKLFF.